This T cell receptor (beta chain) stems from a study of cytomegalovirus exposure and HLA in healthy donors. Each of the donors was a healthy bone marrow donor. Amplification used 60 Vbeta primers and 13 Jbeta primers. Profiled with immunoSEQ multiplex PCR; TCRdb holds only in-frame clones, not every one. Among roughly 130,000 clones listed, about 79% were seen once. The TCR comes from a man aged 45 to 65 in good health and CMV-seronegative. The sample consisted of PBMCs.

Here the CDR3 DNA reads TGTGCCAGCAGCTTAAGTGTGAGTGATGAGCAGTTCTTC. It yields the protein CASSLSVSDEQFF. This rearrangement joins TRBV11-2 to TRBJ2-1; unclear D gene. Between the trimmed V and J ends, which lost 2 bases and 8 bases, there was a span of 10 bases. The germline V gene encodes CDR1 SGHAT and CDR2 FQNNGV. The CDR3 runs to 13 residues.